This TCR beta chain was sequenced during a study of blood T cells in healthy people across ages. This clonotype was detected a few times. Using a J-beta primer mix together with a sample-barcoded 5' primer, a second PCR was run for roughly 7 to 12 cycles. A tag from a template-switch adaptor with 12 random nucleotides marked each cDNA molecule. TCRdb used MiXCR to reprocess the 5' RACE reads, holding one entry per CDR3 protein. The profile shows hundreds of thousands of distinct CDR3 sequences, 21% of them singletons. The V gene's germline CDR1 is KGHDR and CDR2 SFDVKD. V was shortened by 3 bases and J by 2 bases, with 12 bases between the two germline ends. The CDR3 sequence is 15 residues long.

V usage is TRBV24-1 and J usage is TRBJ2-5; tentatively, D is TRBD1 or TRBD2 (5 bases each). The TCR originated in a man aged 65 to 85 in good health. Sequencing used blood. The CDR3 coding sequence is TGTGCCACCAGTGATGAGGGGCGTCTACAAGAGACCCAGTACTTC. Its translation: CATSDEGRLQETQYF.